In this sample, the clone carrying this T cell receptor beta chain turned up a few times. Its antigen is still unknown. The junction departs from the called germline gene at one end, perhaps through a read error. This specimen comes from a study of T-cell memory formation after mild COVID-19. Study observations and caveats: Cross-reactive memory appears to have joined, as suggested by some responding clones showing up in pre-infection memory. CD4/CD8 balance held among clones contracting day 15 to 85, and later expanders leaned CD4+.

The germline gives CDR1 SSHAT, CDR2 FNYEAQ (reference sequence). The CDR3 sequence is 15 residues long. TCRdb re-derived calls from the 5' RACE reads in MiXCR, one entry per CDR3 protein. The table lists around 300,000 distinct CDR3 sequences, over 7% of them singletons. The sample was PBMCs or a T cell subset sorted from them (not recorded which). The receptor's source is a man aged 18 to 30 who had mild COVID-19 (a few samples of this study predate the infection). Cell type and time point are not known. The chain combines TRBV7-7 with TRBJ2-6, with 7 bases matching TRBD1. CDR3 region: CASSAGTAGANVLTF. As DNA, the CDR3 is TGTGCTAGCAGCGCTGGGACAGCTGGGGCCAACGTCCTGACTTTC.